This TCR beta chain was observed in a study of blood T cell repertoires in COVID-19. Germline CDR1 and CDR2: KGHDR and SFDVKD. The CDR3 consists of 16 residues. V was clipped by 4 bases and J by 8 bases; unmatched bases: 12. Assay: immunoSEQ multiplex PCR; the TCRdb copy retains only in-frame clones and omits some. Counted here are approximately 110,000 clones, about 81% occurring once; the ten biggest clones make up roughly 7.9%. This TCR derives from a man in his 70s with acute or convalescent COVID-19. The sample taken for sequencing was peripheral blood. V usage is TRBV24-1 and J usage is TRBJ2-3, with 9 positions matching TRBD1. CDR3 loop: CATSDPGTGIGGTQYF. CDR3 DNA: TGTGCCACCAGTGACCCCGGGACAGGGATTGGAGGTACGCAGTATTTT.